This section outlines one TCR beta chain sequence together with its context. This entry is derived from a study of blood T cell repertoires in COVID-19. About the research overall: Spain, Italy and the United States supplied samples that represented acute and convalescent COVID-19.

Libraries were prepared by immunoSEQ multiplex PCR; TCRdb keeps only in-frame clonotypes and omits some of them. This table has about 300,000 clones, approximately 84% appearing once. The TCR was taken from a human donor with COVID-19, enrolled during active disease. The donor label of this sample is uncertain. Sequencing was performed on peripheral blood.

DNA for the CDR3: TGTGCCACCAGCAGAGATTCAGAATACGAGCAGTACTTC. Translation: CATSRDSEYEQYF. The chain links TRBV15 to TRBJ2-7; no clear D gene. Trimming pared 0 bases from V and 4 bases from J, leaving 7 bases between. CDR1 LNHNV and CDR2 YYDKDF come from the germline V gene (reference sequence). The CDR3 is 13 amino acids.